Listed here are 5 T cell receptor beta chains from one sample, sequenced in a study of blood T cells in healthy people across ages. The use of a sample-barcoded 5' primer and a J-beta primer mix characterized a second PCR of about 7 to 12 cycles. In TCRdb, the 5' RACE reads were re-called with MiXCR into one record per CDR3 protein. The table lists fewer than 800,000 distinct CDR3 sequences, roughly 25% of them singletons. These data also featured in a second study, about T cells of mothers and their children.

Material: blood. These receptors came from a boy between 5 and 17 years old in good health.

In its sample, this clonotype was seen a few times. This chain links TRBV20-1 with TRBJ2-5, with 7 nucleotides matching TRBD2. The J call could be wrong; TRBJ2-1 is a better fit for the DNA end. The length of the CDR3 is 13 residues. The germline V gene has CDR1 DFQATT and CDR2 SNEGSKA (reference sequence). CDR3 bases: TGCAGTGCTAGCGGGGGGAACTACAATGAGCAGTTCTTC. It translates to CSASGGNYNEQFF.

J is TRBJ2-1 and V is TRBV4-1; the D gene could be TRBD1 or TRBD2 (5 bases each). Per germline, CDR1 MGHRA and CDR2 YSYEKL. V was cut by 6 bases and J by 10 bases, with 25 bases left in between. This CDR3 contains 16 residues. In DNA form, the CDR3 reads TGCGCCAGCAGACCCGGTTGGGGGACCCTGTGGGGGGAGCAGTTCTTC. Its protein is CASRPGWGTLWGEQFF.

In DNA form, the CDR3 reads TGTGCCAGCAGATCTGGGGACAGTGACTATGGCTACACCTTC. Encoded protein: CASRSGDSDYGYTF. The genes are TRBV12-3 or TRBV12-4 and TRBJ1-2, with 7 bases lining up with TRBD1. The V gene end was trimmed by 6 bases and the J gene end by 3 bases; junction bases not matched to a gene: 7. The CDR3 is made up of 14 amino acids.

The chain recombines TRBV3-1 with TRBJ2-7; tentatively, D is TRBD1 (6 bases). The CDR3 covers 16 residues. Deletions cut 4 bases from V and 1 base from J, with 17 bases between. Per germline, CDR1 LGHDT and CDR2 YNNKEL (reference sequence). The CDR3 loop is CASSPRKQGPSYEQYF. DNA of the CDR3: TGTGCCAGCAGCCCACGTAAACAGGGTCCTTCCTACGAGCAGTACTTC.

The gene calls are TRBV12-3 or TRBV12-4 and TRBJ1-2; no reliable D call. The V end lost 2 bases, the J end lost 0 bases, and 7 bases lay between the germline ends. The CDR3 is 14 residues long. The CDR3 is CASSLWGSNYGYTF. Written as DNA, the CDR3 is TGTGCCAGCAGTTTATGGGGTTCTAACTATGGCTACACCTTC.